The clone carrying this T cell receptor beta chain was seen a handful of times. This record belongs to a study of CD8+ T cells in alopecia areata. In germline, CDR1 is LNHDA, CDR2 SQIVND (reference sequence). This CDR3 has 14 residues. V lost 3 bases and J 4 bases, leaving 12 bases between the germline ends. TCR sequencing used cDNA made by reverse transcription of extracted RNA. Produced via immunoSEQ multiplex PCR; TCRdb's table is partial and in-frame only. The sample holds some 210,000 clones, approximately 61% seen once. The V call is TRBV19, the J call TRBJ1-2; a weak D match, TRBD1 (5 bases). This TCR was sampled from a human donor with alopecia areata. Sequencing used CD4+ T cells sorted from blood, obtained at week 0. The CDR3 nucleotides are TGTGCCAGTAGTATTGGGACTCCCTTCTATGGCTACACCTTC. Translating it yields CASSIGTPFYGYTF.